A single count supports the clone carrying this T cell receptor beta chain. This entry is derived from a study of cytomegalovirus exposure and HLA in healthy donors. This PCR relied on a set of 60 Vbeta primers and 13 Jbeta primers. The authors' processing: Approximately 11 million of 75 million to 85 million unique TCR beta chains were shared, per a later count. Sequencing used immunoSEQ multiplex PCR; TCRdb keeps in-frame clones, though not all of them. The V and J calls and clone size come from that table; D and trimming were worked out from the DNA. The sample has approximately 160,000 clones, around 80% seen once; the top ten hold approximately 4.1%. This clonotype originated in a woman aged 45-60 years in good health and CMV-seropositive. Material for sequencing was PBMCs.

For the CDR3, the DNA is TGTGCCAGCAGCTTAATTGGCGGTTCACCCCTCCACTTT. It codes for CASSLIGGSPLHF. The chain joins TRBV7-3 to TRBJ1-6; D call uncertain. The CDR3 consists of 13 residues. CDR1 SGHTA and CDR2 FQGTGA come from the germline V gene. The ends were cut back, 1 base at V and 9 bases at J, with 7 bases in the middle.